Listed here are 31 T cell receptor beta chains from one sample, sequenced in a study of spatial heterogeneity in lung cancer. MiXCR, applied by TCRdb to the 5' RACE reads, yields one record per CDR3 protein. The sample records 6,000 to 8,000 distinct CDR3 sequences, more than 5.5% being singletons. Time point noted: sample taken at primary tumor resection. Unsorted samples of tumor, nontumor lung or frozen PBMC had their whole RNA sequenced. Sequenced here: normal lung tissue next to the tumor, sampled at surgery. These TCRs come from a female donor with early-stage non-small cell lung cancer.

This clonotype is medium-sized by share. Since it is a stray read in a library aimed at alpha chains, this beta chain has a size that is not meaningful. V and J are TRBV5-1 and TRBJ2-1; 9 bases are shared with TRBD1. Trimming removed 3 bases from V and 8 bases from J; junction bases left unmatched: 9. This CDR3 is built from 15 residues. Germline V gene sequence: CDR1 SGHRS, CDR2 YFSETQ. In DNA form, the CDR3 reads TGCGCCAGCAGCTCCTCCGGGACAGGGTTGTATGAGCAGTTCTTC. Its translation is CASSSSGTGLYEQFF.

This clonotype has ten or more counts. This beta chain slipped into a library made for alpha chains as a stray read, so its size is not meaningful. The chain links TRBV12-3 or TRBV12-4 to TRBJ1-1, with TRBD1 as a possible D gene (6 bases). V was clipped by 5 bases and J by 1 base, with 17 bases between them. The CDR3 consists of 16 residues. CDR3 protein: CASSPNLRGQNTEAFF. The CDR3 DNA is TGTGCCAGCAGTCCCAACCTCCGGGGGCAGAACACTGAAGCTTTCTTT.

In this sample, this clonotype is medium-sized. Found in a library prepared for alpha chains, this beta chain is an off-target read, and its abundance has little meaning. The CDR3 loop is CAISRDTEGDQYF. Here the CDR3 DNA reads TGTGCCATCAGCCGGGACACGGAAGGTGACCAGTACTTC. This chain joins TRBV10-3 and TRBJ2-5; D is possibly TRBD1 (6 bases). The germline V and J ends were trimmed by 6 bases and 10 bases, with 18 bases remaining between them. The CDR3 has 13 amino acids. The germline V gene encodes CDR1 ENHRY and CDR2 SYGVKD.

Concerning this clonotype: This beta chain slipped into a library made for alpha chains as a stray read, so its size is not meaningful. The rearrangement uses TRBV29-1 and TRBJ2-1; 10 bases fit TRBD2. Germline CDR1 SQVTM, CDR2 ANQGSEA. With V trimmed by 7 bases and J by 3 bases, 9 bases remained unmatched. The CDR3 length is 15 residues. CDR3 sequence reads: CSAYLAGANYNEQFF. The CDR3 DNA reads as TGCAGCGCCTACCTAGCGGGAGCCAACTACAATGAGCAGTTCTTC.

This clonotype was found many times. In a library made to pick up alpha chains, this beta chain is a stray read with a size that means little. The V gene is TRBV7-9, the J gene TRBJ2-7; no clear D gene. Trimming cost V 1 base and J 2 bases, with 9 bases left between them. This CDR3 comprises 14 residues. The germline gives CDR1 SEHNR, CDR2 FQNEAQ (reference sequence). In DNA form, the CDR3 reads TGTGCCAGCAGCTTAGGAGACCCTCCCTACGAGCAGTACTTC. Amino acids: CASSLGDPPYEQYF.

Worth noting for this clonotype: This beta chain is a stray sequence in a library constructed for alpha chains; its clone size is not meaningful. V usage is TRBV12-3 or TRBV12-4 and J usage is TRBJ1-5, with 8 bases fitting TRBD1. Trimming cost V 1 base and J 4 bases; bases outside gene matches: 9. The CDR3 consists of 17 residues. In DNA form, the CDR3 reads TGTGCCAGCAGTTTAGGGCGGACAGGGACGAGGAATCAGCCCCAGCATTTT. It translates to CASSLGRTGTRNQPQHF.

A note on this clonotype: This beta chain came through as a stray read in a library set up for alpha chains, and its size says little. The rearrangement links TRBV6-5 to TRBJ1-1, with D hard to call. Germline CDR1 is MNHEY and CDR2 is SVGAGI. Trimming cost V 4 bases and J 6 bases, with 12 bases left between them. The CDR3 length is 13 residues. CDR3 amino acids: CASSLGARAEAFF. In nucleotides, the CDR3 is TGTGCCAGCAGTTTGGGAGCAAGGGCTGAAGCTTTCTTT.

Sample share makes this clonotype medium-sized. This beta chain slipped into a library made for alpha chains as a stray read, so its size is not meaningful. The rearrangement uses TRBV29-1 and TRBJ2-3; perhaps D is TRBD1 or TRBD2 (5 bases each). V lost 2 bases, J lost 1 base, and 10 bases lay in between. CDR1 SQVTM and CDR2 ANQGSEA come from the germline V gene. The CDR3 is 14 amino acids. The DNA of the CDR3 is TGCAGCGTTGAACAGGGAGTACGCACAGATACGCAGTATTTT. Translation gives CSVEQGVRTDTQYF.

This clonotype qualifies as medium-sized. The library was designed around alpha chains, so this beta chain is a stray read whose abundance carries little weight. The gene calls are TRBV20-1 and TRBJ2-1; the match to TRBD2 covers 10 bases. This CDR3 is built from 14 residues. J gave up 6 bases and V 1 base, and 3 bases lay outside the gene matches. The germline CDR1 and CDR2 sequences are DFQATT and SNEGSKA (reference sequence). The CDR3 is CSARVLAGANEQFF. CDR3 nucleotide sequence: TGCAGTGCTAGAGTTCTAGCGGGAGCCAATGAGCAGTTCTTC.

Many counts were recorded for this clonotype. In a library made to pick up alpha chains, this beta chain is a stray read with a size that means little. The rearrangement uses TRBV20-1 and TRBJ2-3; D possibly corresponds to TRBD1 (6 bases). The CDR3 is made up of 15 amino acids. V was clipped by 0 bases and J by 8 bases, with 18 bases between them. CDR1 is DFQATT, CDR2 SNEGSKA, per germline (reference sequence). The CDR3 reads CSARDQRQADSTQYF. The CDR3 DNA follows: TGCAGTGCTAGAGATCAACGACAGGCGGACAGTACGCAGTATTTT.

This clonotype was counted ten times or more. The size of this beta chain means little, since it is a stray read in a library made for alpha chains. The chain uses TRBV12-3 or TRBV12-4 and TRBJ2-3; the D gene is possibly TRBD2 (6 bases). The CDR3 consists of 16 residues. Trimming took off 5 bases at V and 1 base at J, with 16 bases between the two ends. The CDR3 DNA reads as TGTGCCAGCAGTCCCGCCGCGGGATTAGGCACAGATACGCAGTATTTT. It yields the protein CASSPAAGLGTDTQYF.

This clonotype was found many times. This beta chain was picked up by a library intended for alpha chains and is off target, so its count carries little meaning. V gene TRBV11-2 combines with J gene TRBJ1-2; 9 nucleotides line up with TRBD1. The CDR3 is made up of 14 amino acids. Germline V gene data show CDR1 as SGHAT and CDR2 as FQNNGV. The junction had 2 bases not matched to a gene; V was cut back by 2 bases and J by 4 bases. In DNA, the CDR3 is TGTGCCAGCAGCTTAACGGACAGGGGCTATGGCTACACCTTC. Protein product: CASSLTDRGYGYTF.

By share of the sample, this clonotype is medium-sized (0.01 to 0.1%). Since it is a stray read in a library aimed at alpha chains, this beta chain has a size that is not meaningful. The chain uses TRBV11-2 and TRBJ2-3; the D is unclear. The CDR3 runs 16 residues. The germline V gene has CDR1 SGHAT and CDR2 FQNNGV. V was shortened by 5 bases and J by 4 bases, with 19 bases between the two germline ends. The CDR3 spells CASSARALRSADTQYF. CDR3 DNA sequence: TGTGCCAGCAGCGCCCGGGCCCTAAGGAGTGCAGATACGCAGTATTTT.

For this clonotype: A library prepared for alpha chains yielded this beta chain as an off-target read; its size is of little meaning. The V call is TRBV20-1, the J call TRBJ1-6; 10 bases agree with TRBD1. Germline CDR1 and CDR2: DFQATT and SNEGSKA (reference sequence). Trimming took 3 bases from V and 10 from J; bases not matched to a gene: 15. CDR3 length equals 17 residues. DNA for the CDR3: TGCAGTGCTAGGGCTCCGGGACAGGGGATTTTTTGGTCACCCCTCCACTTT. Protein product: CSARAPGQGIFWSPLHF.

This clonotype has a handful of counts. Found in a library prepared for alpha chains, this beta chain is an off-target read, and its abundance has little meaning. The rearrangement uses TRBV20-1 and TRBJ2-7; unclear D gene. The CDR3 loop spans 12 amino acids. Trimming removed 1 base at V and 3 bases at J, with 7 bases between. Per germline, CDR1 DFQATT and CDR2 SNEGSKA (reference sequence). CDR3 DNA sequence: TGCAGTGCTAGAGTCGATTTCTACGAGCAGTACTTC. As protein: CSARVDFYEQYF.

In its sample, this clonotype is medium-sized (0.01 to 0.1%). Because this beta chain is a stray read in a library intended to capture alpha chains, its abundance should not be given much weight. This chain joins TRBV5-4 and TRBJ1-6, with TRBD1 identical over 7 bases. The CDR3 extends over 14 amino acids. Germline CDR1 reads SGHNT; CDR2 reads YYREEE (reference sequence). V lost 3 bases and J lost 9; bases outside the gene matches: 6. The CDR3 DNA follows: TGTGCCAGCAGCTCGACAGGGCAGGGTTCACCCCTCCACTTT. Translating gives CASSSTGQGSPLHF.

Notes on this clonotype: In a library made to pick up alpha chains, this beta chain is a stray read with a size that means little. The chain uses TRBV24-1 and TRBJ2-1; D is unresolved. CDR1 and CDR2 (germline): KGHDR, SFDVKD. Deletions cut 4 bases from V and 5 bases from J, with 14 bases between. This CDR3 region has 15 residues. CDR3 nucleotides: TGTGCCACCAGTGACTTCACCACCCCCGACAATGAGCAGTTCTTC. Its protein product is CATSDFTTPDNEQFF.

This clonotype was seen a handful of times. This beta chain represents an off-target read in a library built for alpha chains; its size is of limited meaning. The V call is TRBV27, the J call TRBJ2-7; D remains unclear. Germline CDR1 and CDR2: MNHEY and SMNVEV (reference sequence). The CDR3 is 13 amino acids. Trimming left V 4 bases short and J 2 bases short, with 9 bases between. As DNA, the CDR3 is TGTGCCAGCAGTTCCCAGGAAACCTACGAGCAGTACTTC. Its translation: CASSSQETYEQYF.

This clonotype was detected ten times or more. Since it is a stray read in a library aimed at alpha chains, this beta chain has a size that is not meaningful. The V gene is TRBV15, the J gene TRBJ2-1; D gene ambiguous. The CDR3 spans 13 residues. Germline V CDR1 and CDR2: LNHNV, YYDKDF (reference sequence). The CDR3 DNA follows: TGTGCGACGTCGAAATCCCCTGGGAATGAGCAGTTCTTC. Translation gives CATSKSPGNEQFF.

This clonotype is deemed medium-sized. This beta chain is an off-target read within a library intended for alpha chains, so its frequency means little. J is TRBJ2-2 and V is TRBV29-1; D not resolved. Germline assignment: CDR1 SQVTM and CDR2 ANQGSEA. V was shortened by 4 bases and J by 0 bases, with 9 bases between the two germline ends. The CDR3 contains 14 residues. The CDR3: CSVGETANTGELFF. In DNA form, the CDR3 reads TGCAGCGTTGGGGAAACTGCGAACACCGGGGAGCTGTTTTTT.

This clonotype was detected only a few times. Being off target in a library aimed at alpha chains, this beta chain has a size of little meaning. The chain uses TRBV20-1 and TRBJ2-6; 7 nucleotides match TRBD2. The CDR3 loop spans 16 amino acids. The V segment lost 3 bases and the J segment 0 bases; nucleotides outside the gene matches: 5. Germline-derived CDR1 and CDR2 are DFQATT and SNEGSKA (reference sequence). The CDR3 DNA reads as TGCAGTGCTAGCGGAGGGGAGGGCTCTGGGGCCAACGTCCTGACTTTC. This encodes CSASGGEGSGANVLTF.

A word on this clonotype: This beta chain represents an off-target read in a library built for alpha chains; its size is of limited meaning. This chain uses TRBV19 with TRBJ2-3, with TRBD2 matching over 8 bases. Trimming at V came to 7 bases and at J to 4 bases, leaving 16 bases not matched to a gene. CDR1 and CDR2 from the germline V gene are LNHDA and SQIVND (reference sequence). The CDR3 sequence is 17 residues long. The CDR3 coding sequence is TGTGCCAGTAAAGACCCCTTCGCGGGAGGTGTTGCAGATACGCAGTATTTT. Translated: CASKDPFAGGVADTQYF. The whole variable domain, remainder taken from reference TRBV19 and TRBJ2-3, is DGGITQSPKYLFRKEGQNVTLSCEQNLNHDAMYWYRQDPGQGLRLIYYSQIVNDFQKGDIAEGYSVSREKKESFPLTVTSAQKNPTAFYLCASKDPFAGGVADTQYFGPGTRLTVL.

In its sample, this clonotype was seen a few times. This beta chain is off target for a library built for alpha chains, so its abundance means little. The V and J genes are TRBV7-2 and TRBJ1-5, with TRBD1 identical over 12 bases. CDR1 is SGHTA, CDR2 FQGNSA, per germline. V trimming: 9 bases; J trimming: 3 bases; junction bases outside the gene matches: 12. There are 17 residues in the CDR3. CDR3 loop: CASSYSGTGGNNQPQHF. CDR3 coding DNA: TGTGCCAGTAGTTATTCGGGGACAGGGGGCAACAATCAGCCCCAGCATTTT.

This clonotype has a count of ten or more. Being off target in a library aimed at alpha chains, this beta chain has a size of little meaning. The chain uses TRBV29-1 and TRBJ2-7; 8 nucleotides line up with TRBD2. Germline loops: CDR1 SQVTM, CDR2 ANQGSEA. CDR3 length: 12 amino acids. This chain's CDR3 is CVCGRSSYEQYF. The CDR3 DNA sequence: TGCGTGTGCGGGAGGAGCTCCTACGAGCAGTACTTC.

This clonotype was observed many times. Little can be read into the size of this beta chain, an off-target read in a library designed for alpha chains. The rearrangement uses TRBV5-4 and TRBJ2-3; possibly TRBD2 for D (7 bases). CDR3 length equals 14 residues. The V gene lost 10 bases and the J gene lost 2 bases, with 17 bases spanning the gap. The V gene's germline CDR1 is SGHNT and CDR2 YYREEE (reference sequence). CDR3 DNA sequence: TGTGCCCCAGGGGCTAGCGGATACACAGATACGCAGTATTTT. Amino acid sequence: CAPGASGYTDTQYF. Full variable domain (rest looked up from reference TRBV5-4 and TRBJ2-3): ETGVTQSPTHLIKTRGQQVTLRCSSQSGHNTVSWYQQALGQGPQFIFQYYREEENGRGNFPPRFSGLQFPNYSSELNVNALELDDSALYLCAPGASGYTDTQYFGPGTRLTVL.

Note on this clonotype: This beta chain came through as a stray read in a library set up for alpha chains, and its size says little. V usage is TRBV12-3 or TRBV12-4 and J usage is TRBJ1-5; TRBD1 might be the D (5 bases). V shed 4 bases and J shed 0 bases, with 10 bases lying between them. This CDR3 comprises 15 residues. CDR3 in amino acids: CASSSEGYSNQPQHF. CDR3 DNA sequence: TGTGCCAGCAGTTCCGAGGGGTATAGCAATCAGCCCCAGCATTTT.

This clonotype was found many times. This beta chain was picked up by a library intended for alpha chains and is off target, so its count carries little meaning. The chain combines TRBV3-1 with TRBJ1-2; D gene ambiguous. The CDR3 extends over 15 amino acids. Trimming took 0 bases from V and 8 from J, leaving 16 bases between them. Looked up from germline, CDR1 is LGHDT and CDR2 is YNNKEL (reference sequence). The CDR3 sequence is CASSQDSTELGGYTF. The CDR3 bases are TGTGCCAGCAGCCAAGATAGTACGGAACTAGGCGGCTACACCTTC.

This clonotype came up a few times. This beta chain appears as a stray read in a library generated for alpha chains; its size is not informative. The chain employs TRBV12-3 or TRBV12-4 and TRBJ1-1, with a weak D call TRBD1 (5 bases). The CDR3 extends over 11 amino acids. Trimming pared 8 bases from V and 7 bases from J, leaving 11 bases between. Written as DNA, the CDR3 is TGTGCCAGCCGGTGGGGGAATGAAGCTTTCTTT. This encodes CASRWGNEAFF.

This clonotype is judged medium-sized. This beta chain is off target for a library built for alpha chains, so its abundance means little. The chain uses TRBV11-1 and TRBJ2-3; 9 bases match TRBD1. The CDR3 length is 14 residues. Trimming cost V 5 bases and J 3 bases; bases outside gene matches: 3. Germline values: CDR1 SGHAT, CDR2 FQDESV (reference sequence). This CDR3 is CASSRGTGTDTQYF. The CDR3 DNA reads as TGTGCCAGCAGCCGAGGGACAGGGACAGATACGCAGTATTTT.

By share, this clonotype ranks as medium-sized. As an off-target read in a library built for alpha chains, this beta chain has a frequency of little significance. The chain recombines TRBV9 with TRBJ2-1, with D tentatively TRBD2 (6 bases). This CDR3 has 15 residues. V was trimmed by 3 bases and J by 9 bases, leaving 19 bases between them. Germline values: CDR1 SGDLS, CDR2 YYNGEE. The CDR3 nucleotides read TGTGCCAGCAGCGCTCCTAGCGCTAACCTCGGTGAGCAGTTCTTC. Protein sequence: CASSAPSANLGEQFF.

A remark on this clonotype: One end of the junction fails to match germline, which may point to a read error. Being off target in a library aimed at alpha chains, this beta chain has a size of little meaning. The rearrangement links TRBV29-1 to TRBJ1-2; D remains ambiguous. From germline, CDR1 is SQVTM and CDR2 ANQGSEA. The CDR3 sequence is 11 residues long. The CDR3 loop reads CSVRTAYDYTF. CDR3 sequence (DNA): TGCAGTGTCAGGACCGCGTATGACTACACCTTC.